This T cell receptor beta chain is from a study of blood T cell repertoires in COVID-19. In the study overall: The United States, Italy and Spain provided the acute and convalescent COVID-19 samples. T cells, B-cell-depleted T cells, or PBMCs supplied cDNA or gDNA.

Per the authors' pipeline: Counts of nucleated cells, estimated from reference gene primer amplification, were obtained. Produced via immunoSEQ multiplex PCR; TCRdb's table is partial and in-frame only. The V and J calls and the clone size are those of that table, but D and trimming were determined from the DNA. The table shows roughly 80,000 clones, with 65% to 85% occurring only once. Sequencing was done on a sample of peripheral blood. The sequence was collected from a man aged 50 to 60 with acute or convalescent COVID-19.

The DNA for the CDR3 is TGCGCCAGCAACAGCAGGGGAGAGGATCAGCCCCAGCATTTT. Its protein is CASNSRGEDQPQHF. The chain combines TRBV10-1 with TRBJ1-5, with TRBD1 as a possible D gene (6 bases). Germline assignment: CDR1 WNHNN and CDR2 SYGVQD (reference sequence). There are 14 residues in the CDR3. V gave up 7 bases and J gave up 5 bases, with 15 bases separating them.